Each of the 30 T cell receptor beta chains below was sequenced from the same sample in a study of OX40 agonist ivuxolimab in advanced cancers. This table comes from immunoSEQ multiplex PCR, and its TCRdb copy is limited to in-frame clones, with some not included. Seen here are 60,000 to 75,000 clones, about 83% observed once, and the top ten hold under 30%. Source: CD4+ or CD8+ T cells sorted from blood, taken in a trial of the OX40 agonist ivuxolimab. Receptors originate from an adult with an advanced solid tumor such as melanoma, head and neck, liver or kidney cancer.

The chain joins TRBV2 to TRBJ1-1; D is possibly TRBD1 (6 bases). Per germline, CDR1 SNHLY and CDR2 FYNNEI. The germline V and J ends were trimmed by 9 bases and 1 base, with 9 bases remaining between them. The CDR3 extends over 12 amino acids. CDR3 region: CASLRGNTEAFF. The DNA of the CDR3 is TGTGCCAGTCTCAGGGGGAACACTGAAGCTTTCTTT.

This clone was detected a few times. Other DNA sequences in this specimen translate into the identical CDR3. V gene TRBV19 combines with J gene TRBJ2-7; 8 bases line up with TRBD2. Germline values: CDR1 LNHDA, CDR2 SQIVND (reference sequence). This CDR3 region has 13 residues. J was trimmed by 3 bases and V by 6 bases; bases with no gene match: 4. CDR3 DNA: TGTGCCAGTAGCCCGGGACTAGTCTACGAGCAGTACTTC. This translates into CASSPGLVYEQYF. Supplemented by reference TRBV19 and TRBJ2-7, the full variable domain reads DGGITQSPKYLFRKEGQNVTLSCEQNLNHDAMYWYRQDPGQGLRLIYYSQIVNDFQKGDIAEGYSVSREKKESFPLTVTSAQKNPTAFYLCASSPGLVYEQYFGPGTRLTVT.

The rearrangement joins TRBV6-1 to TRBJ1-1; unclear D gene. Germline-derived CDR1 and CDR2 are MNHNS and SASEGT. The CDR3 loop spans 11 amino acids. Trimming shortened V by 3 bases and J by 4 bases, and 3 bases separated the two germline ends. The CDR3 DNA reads TGTGCCAGCAGTGAGTTCACTGAAGCTTTCTTT. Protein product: CASSEFTEAFF.

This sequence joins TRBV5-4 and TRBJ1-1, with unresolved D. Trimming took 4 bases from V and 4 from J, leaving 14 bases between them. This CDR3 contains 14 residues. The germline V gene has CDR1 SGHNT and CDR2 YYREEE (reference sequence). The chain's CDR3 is CASSENVEGTEAFF. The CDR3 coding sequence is TGTGCCAGCAGCGAGAATGTAGAGGGCACTGAAGCTTTCTTT.

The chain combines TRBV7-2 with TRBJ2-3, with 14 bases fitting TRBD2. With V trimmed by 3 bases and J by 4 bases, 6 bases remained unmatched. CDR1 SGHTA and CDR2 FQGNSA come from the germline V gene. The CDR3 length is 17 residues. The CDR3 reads CASSFGTSGGRADTQYF. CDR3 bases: TGTGCCAGCAGCTTCGGGACTAGCGGGGGTCGGGCAGATACGCAGTATTTT.

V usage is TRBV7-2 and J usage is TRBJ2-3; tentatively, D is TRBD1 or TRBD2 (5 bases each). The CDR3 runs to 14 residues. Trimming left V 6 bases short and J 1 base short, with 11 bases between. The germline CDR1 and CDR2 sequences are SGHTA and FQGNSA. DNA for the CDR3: TGTGCCAGCAGTCTGGGACGGCGCACAGATACGCAGTATTTT. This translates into CASSLGRRTDTQYF.

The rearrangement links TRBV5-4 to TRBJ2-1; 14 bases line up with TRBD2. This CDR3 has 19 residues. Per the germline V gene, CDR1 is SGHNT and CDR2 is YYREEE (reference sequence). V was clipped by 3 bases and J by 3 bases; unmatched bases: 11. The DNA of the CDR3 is TGTGCCAGCAGCTCGGCCGGGACTAGCGGGAGCAGATTCTACAATGAGCAGTTCTTC. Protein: CASSSAGTSGSRFYNEQFF.

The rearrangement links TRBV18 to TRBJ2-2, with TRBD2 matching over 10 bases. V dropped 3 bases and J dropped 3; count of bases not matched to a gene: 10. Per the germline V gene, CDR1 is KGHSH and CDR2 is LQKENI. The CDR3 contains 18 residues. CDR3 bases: TGTGCCAGCTCACCCCCAACAGCGGGAGGGCCCCACACCGGGGAGCTGTTTTTT. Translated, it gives CASSPPTAGGPHTGELFF.

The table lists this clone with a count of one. In nucleotides, the CDR3 is TGTGCCAGCAGCGTAGTTGGCGGGGGGGCTTACAATGAGCAGTTCTTC. Its protein is CASSVVGGGAYNEQFF. V usage is TRBV9 and J usage is TRBJ2-1, with 9 bases fitting TRBD2. Germline V gene data show CDR1 as SGDLS and CDR2 as YYNGEE. Germline trimming cut 0 bases from V and 4 bases from J; bases unmatched to any gene: 5. This CDR3 spans 16 amino acids.

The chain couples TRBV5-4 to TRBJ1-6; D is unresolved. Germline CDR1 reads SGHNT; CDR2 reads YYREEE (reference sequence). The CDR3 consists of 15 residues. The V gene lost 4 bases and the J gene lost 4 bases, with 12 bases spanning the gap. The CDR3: CASSPNTAYNSPLHF. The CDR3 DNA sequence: TGTGCCAGCAGCCCTAATACAGCGTATAATTCACCCCTCCACTTT.

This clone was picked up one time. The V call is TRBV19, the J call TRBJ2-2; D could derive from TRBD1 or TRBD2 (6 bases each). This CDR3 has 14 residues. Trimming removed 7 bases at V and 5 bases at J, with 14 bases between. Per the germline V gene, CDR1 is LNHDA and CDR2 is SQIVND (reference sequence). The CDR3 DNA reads TGTGCCAGTAAAAGGGGGAGGTCGACCGGGGAGCTGTTTTTT. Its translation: CASKRGRSTGELFF.

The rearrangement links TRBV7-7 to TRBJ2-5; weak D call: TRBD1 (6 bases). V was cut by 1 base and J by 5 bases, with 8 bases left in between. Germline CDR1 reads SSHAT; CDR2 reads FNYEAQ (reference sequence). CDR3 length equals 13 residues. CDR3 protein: CASSLDRDETQYF. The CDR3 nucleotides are TGTGCCAGCAGCTTAGACAGGGACGAGACCCAGTACTTC. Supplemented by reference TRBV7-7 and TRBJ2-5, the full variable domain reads GAGVSQSPRYKVTKRGQDVTLRCDPISSHATLYWYQQALGQGPEFLTYFNYEAQPDKSGLPSDRFSAERPEGSISTLTIQRTEQRDSAMYRCASSLDRDETQYFGPGTRLLVL.

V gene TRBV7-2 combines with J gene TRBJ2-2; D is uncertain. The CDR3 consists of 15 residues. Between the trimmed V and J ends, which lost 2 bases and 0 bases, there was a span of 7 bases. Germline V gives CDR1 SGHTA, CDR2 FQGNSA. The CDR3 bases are TGTGCCAGCAGCTTACACCGCGCGAACACCGGGGAGCTGTTTTTT. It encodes CASSLHRANTGELFF.

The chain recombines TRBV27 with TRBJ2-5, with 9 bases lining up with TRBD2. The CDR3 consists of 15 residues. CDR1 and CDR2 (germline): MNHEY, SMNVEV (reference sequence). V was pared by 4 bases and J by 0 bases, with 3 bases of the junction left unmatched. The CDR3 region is CASSSSGGNQETQYF. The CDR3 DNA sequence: TGTGCCAGCAGTTCGAGCGGGGGGAACCAAGAGACCCAGTACTTC.

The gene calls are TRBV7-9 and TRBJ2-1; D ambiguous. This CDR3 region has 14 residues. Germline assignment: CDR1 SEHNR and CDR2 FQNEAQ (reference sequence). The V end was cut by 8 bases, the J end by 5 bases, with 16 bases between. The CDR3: CASSRPANHNEQFF. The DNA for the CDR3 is TGTGCCAGCTCGAGGCCAGCGAACCACAATGAGCAGTTCTTC.

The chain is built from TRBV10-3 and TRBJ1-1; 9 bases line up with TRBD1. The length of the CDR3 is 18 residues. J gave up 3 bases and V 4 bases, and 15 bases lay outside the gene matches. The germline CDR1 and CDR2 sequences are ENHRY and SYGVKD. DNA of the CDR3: TGTGCCATCAGTGTGTCGACAGGGGGAGGATTTGGCGACACTGAAGCTTTCTTT. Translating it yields CAISVSTGGGFGDTEAFF.

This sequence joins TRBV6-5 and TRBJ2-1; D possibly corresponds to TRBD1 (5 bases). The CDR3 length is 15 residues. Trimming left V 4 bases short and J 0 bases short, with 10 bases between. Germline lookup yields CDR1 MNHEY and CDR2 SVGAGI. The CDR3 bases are TGTGCCAGCAGTTCCCCAGGGATCTCCTACAATGAGCAGTTCTTC. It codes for CASSSPGISYNEQFF.

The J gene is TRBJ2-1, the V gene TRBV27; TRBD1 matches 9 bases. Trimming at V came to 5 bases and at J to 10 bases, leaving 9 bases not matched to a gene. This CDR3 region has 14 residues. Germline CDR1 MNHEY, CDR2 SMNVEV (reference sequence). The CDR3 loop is CASSPPGQGYEQFF. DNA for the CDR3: TGTGCCAGCAGTCCGCCGGGACAGGGATACGAGCAGTTCTTC.

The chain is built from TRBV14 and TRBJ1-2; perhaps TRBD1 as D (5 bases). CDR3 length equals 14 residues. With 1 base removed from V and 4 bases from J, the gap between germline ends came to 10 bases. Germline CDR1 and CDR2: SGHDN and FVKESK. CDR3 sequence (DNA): TGTGCCAGCAGCCAAGCATGGGGCGGCTATGGCTACACCTTC. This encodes CASSQAWGGYGYTF.

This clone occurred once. The CDR3: CASSPRGTGELFF. The CDR3 nucleotides are TGTGCCAGCAGCCCAAGGGGTACCGGGGAGCTGTTTTTT. The chain carries TRBV7-2 and TRBJ2-2; tentative D call: TRBD1 (5 bases). The CDR3 has 13 residues. Germline CDR1 is SGHTA and CDR2 is FQGNSA. V was cut by 5 bases and J by 5 bases, with 9 bases left in between.

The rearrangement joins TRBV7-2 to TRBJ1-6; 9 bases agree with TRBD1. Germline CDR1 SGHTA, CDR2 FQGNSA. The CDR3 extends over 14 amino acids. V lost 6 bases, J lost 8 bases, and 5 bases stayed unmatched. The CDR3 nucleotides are TGTGCCAGCAGGGACGGGACAGGGTATTCACCCCTCCACTTT. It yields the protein CASRDGTGYSPLHF.

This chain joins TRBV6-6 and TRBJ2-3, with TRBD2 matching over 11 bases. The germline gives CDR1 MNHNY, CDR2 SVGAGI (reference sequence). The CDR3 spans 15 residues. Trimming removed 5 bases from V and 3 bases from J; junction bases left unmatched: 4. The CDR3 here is CASSISGGATDTQYF. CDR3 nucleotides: TGTGCCAGCAGTATTAGCGGGGGGGCAACAGATACGCAGTATTTT.

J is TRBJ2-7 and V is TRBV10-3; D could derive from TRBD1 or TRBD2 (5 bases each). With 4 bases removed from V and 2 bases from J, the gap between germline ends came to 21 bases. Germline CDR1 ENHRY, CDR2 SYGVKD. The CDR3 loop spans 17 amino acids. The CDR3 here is CAISGGEVAGWPYEQYF. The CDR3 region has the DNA TGTGCCATCAGTGGGGGAGAAGTTGCAGGGTGGCCCTACGAGCAGTACTTC.

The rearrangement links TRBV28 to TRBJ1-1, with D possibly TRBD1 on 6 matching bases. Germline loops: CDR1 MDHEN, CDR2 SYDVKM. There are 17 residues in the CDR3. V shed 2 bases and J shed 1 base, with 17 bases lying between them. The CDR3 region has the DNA TGTGCCAGCAGTTTACCCTGGGGGGCGACAGCGAACACTGAAGCTTTCTTT. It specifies CASSLPWGATANTEAFF.

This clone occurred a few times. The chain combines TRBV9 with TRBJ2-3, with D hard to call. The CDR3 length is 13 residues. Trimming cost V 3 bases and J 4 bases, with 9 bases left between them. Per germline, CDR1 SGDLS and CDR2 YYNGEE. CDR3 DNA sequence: TGTGCCAGCAGCGGCCAAGTCCCAGATACGCAGTATTTT. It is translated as CASSGQVPDTQYF.

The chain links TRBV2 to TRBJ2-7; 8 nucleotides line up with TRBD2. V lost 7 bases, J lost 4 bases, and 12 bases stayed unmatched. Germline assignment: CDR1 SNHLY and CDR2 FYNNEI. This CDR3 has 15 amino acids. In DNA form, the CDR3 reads TGTGCCAGCACTTACCACGGGGGGGCCGAGTACGAGCAGTACTTC. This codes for CASTYHGGAEYEQYF.

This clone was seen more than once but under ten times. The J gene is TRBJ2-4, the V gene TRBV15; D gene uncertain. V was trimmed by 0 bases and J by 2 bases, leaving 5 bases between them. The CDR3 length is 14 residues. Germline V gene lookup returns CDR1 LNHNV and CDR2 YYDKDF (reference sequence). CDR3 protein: CATSREHSKNIQYF. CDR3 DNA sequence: TGTGCCACCAGCAGAGAACATTCCAAAAACATTCAGTACTTC.

CDR3 sequence (DNA): TGTGCCAGTAGTATAGAGGAAGGGGGATTAATGAACACTGAAGCTTTCTTT. Translating gives CASSIEEGGLMNTEAFF. This chain links TRBV19 with TRBJ1-1; a possible D gene is TRBD1 (6 bases). Germline-derived CDR1 and CDR2 are LNHDA and SQIVND (reference sequence). The CDR3 sequence is 17 residues long. V was clipped by 0 bases and J by 0 bases, with 14 bases between them.

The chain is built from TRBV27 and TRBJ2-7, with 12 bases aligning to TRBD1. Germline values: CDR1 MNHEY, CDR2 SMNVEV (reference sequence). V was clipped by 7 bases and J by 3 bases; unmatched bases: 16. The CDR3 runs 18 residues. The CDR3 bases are TGTGCCAGCACTTCTTATTCGGGACAGGGGGCTACGCACTACGAGCAGTACTTC. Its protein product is CASTSYSGQGATHYEQYF.

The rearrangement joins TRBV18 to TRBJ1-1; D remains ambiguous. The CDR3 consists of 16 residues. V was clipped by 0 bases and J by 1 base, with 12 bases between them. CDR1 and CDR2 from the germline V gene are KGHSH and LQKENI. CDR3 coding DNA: TGTGCCAGCTCACCACCGGTTGGCAGAGGGAACACTGAAGCTTTCTTT. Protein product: CASSPPVGRGNTEAFF.